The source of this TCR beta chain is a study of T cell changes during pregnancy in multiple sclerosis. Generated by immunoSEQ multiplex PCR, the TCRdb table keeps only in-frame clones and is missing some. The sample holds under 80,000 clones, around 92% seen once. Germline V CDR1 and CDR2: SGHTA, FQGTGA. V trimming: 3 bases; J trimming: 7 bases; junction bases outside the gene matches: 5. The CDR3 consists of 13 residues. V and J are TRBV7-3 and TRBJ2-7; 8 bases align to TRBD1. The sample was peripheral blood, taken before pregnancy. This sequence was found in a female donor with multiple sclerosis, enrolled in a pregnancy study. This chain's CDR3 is CASSFQGAREQYF. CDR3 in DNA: TGTGCCAGCAGCTTTCAGGGGGCGCGTGAGCAGTACTTC.